The 21 T cell receptor beta chains below were found in one sample sequenced in a study of CD8 T cells in ankylosing spondylitis. TCRdb re-called the 5' RACE reads through MiXCR, storing one row per CDR3 protein. The sample includes some 350,000 distinct CDR3 sequences, 14% to 15% seen only once; the top ten take 0.9% to 1.2%. The material sequenced was blood, either unsorted or a sorted T cell fraction (not recorded which). These receptors came from a male donor with ankylosing spondylitis or in good health (not recorded which).

This clonotype was recorded a few times. This chain links TRBV18 with TRBJ1-3; 8 positions agree with TRBD1. V lost 3 bases and J lost 4; bases outside the gene matches: 5. This CDR3 has 15 residues. CDR1 and CDR2 from the germline V gene are KGHSH and LQKENI. The CDR3 DNA reads TGTGCCAGCTCACCTACGACAGGGGTCGGAAACACCATATATTTT. Residues: CASSPTTGVGNTIYF.

The chain is built from TRBV27 and TRBJ1-5, with TRBD1 as a possible D gene (5 bases). Trimming left V 2 bases short and J 7 bases short, with 9 bases between. The CDR3 runs 13 residues. Germline-derived CDR1 and CDR2 are MNHEY and SMNVEV (reference sequence). The CDR3 DNA reads TGTGCCAGCAGTTTACGGGGCATGCAGCCCCAGCATTTT. It codes for CASSLRGMQPQHF.

The chain links TRBV15 to TRBJ1-1, with D hard to call. Trimming took 1 base from V and 0 from J, leaving 9 bases between them. The V gene's germline CDR1 is LNHNV and CDR2 YYDKDF (reference sequence). The CDR3 is made up of 15 amino acids. The CDR3: CATSRGKGMNTEAFF. DNA for the CDR3: TGTGCCACCAGCAGAGGAAAAGGTATGAACACTGAAGCTTTCTTT. Using reference TRBV15 and TRBJ1-1 for the parts outside the CDR3, the full variable domain is DAMVIQNPRYQVTQFGKPVTLSCSQTLNHNVMYWYQQKSSQAPKLLFHYYDKDFNNEADTPDNFQSRRPNTSFCFLDIRSPGLGDTAMYLCATSRGKGMNTEAFFGQGTRLTVV.

This clonotype showed up just a few times. The CDR3 protein is CSARVSPNTEAFF. Written as DNA, the CDR3 is TGCAGTGCTAGAGTATCCCCGAACACTGAAGCTTTCTTT. The V call is TRBV20-1, the J call TRBJ1-1; D uncertain. This CDR3 region has 13 residues. Per the germline V gene, CDR1 is DFQATT and CDR2 is SNEGSKA (reference sequence). V was clipped by 1 base and J by 1 base, with 7 bases between them.

This clonotype was detected only a few times. The rearrangement joins TRBV10-2 to TRBJ1-1, with 8 bases fitting TRBD1. Germline CDR1 and CDR2: WSHSY and SAAADI. V shed 11 bases and J 7 bases; nucleotides not matched to a gene: 18. This CDR3 region has 15 residues. CDR3 protein: CACTQPGRGLGEAFF. The DNA of the CDR3 is TGCGCCTGCACCCAACCTGGCAGGGGGCTTGGTGAAGCTTTCTTT.

This chain connects TRBV27 to TRBJ2-7, with TRBD1 matching 7 bases. V was clipped by 8 bases and J by 3 bases; unmatched bases: 10. The CDR3 has 14 amino acids. Germline V gene data show CDR1 as MNHEY and CDR2 as SMNVEV (reference sequence). The CDR3 nucleotides are TGTGCCAGCCGTAAGGACAGGTCTCACTACGAGCAGTACTTC. Protein: CASRKDRSHYEQYF.

This clonotype was detected a few times. The chain employs TRBV4-1 and TRBJ2-1; 8 bases fit TRBD1. Trimming at V came to 0 bases and at J to 4 bases, leaving 8 bases not matched to a gene. CDR1 and CDR2 from the germline V gene are MGHRA and YSYEKL. This CDR3 is 17 amino acids long. CDR3 nucleotides: TGCGCCAGCAGCCAAGATATTGGCAGGGGGCCTTACAATGAGCAGTTCTTC. This sequence encodes CASSQDIGRGPYNEQFF.

This clonotype was observed many times. The CDR3 protein is CASSGTGGNTIYF. CDR3 coding DNA: TGTGCCAGCTCCGGGACAGGTGGAAACACCATATATTTT. The V call is TRBV18, the J call TRBJ1-3, with TRBD1 identical over 8 bases. This CDR3 comprises 13 residues. V shed 6 bases, J shed 3 bases, and the junction held 1 base outside the gene matches. Germline V gives CDR1 KGHSH, CDR2 LQKENI.

This clonotype was detected a few times. The V and J genes are TRBV19 and TRBJ1-2; TRBD1 matches 8 bases. The CDR3 is made up of 15 amino acids. With 9 bases clipped from V and 7 bases from J, the junction kept 16 bases outside the gene matches. Looked up from germline, CDR1 is LNHDA and CDR2 is SQIVND (reference sequence). CDR3 residues: CASKLTGTGGFGYTF. The CDR3 nucleotides read TGTGCCAGCAAACTCACCGGGACAGGTGGTTTTGGCTACACCTTC. Variable domain in full (rest from reference TRBV19 and TRBJ1-2): DGGITQSPKYLFRKEGQNVTLSCEQNLNHDAMYWYRQDPGQGLRLIYYSQIVNDFQKGDIAEGYSVSREKKESFPLTVTSAQKNPTAFYLCASKLTGTGGFGYTFGSGTRLTVV.

The rearrangement links TRBV5-5 to TRBJ2-7; 7 bases are shared with TRBD1. CDR3 length equals 14 residues. Germline assignment: CDR1 SGHKS and CDR2 YYEKEE (reference sequence). The V segment lost 6 bases and the J segment 5 bases; nucleotides outside the gene matches: 11. The CDR3 bases are TGTGCCAGCACCTTACTGACAGGGCAGGACGAGCAGTACTTC. It specifies CASTLLTGQDEQYF.

This clonotype was counted only a few times. The chain combines TRBV12-3 or TRBV12-4 with TRBJ1-1; 11 bases line up with TRBD1. V dropped 5 bases and J dropped 4; count of bases not matched to a gene: 12. The CDR3 covers 17 residues. The DNA for the CDR3 is TGTGCCAGCAGTCCGGGACAGGGGGTGGTTAGGGGCACTGAAGCTTTCTTT. Its protein product is CASSPGQGVVRGTEAFF.

The V and J genes are TRBV7-2 and TRBJ2-2; D is perhaps TRBD1 or TRBD2 (6 bases each). V lost 1 base and J 3 bases, leaving 9 bases between the germline ends. Per germline, CDR1 SGHTA and CDR2 FQGNSA. There are 15 residues in the CDR3. CDR3 protein: CASSLGGTYTGELFF. The DNA of the CDR3 is TGTGCCAGCAGCTTAGGCGGGACATACACCGGGGAGCTGTTTTTT.

This sequence joins TRBV12-3 or TRBV12-4 and TRBJ2-2, with D unresolved. V lost 5 bases to trimming and J lost 0 bases, with 10 bases between them. The CDR3 consists of 15 residues. CDR3 DNA: TGTGCCAGCAGTGACCGGGTCCCGAACACCGGGGAGCTGTTTTTT. Encoded protein: CASSDRVPNTGELFF.

The V and J genes are TRBV5-5 and TRBJ1-4; D is uncertain. CDR3 size: 15 residues. Germline V gene data show CDR1 as SGHKS and CDR2 as YYEKEE (reference sequence). The CDR3 here is CASLGNYATNEKLFF. CDR3 nucleotides: TGTGCTTCCCTCGGAAACTATGCAACTAATGAAAAACTGTTTTTT. The full variable domain, its missing parts supplied by reference TRBV5-5 and TRBJ1-4, is DAGVTQSPTHLIKTRGQQVTLRCSPISGHKSVSWYQQVLGQGPQFIFQYYEKEERGRGNFPDRFSARQFPNYSSELNVNALLLGDSALYLCASLGNYATNEKLFFGSGTQLSVL.

This clonotype came up a few times. This sequence joins TRBV20-1 and TRBJ2-3; the D gene could be TRBD1 or TRBD2 (5 bases each). The CDR3 sequence is 12 residues long. V was shortened by 5 bases and J by 5 bases, with 11 bases between the two germline ends. CDR1 DFQATT and CDR2 SNEGSKA come from the germline V gene (reference sequence). CDR3 in DNA: TGCAGTGCTGGGACCCTGGGAGATACGCAGTATTTT. Encoded protein: CSAGTLGDTQYF.

This clonotype has just a few counts. The V call is TRBV6-6, the J call TRBJ2-5, with 7 bases fitting TRBD1. The CDR3 loop spans 13 amino acids. Germline trimming cut 6 bases from V and 5 bases from J; bases unmatched to any gene: 6. Germline CDR1 reads MNHNY; CDR2 reads SVGAGI (reference sequence). CDR3 region: CASSSTGKETQYF. For the CDR3, the DNA is TGTGCCAGCAGCTCGACAGGGAAGGAGACCCAGTACTTC.

The V gene is TRBV7-9, the J gene TRBJ2-5; perhaps TRBD1 as D (5 bases). The V gene's germline CDR1 is SEHNR and CDR2 FQNEAQ (reference sequence). Trimming stripped 8 bases from V and 4 bases from J, with 14 bases between. This CDR3 has 13 amino acids. The CDR3 sequence is CASLRGKGETQYF. The DNA for the CDR3 is TGTGCCAGCTTAAGGGGAAAGGGAGAGACCCAGTACTTC.

This clonotype was observed a few times. This sequence joins TRBV6-5 and TRBJ1-1; no reliable D call. V gave up 4 bases and J gave up 0 bases, with 12 bases separating them. Germline V gene lookup returns CDR1 MNHEY and CDR2 SVGAGI. The CDR3 length is 15 residues. This CDR3 is CASSWGNSVNTEAFF. CDR3 nucleotide sequence: TGTGCCAGCAGTTGGGGAAATTCAGTGAACACTGAAGCTTTCTTT.

This clonotype was picked up a small number of times. The chain uses TRBV12-3 or TRBV12-4 and TRBJ1-1; D remains unclear. The CDR3 has 13 amino acids. V dropped 7 bases and J dropped 1 base, with 10 bases sitting between them. The CDR3 sequence: CASTKRQNTEAFF. CDR3 nucleotides: TGTGCCAGCACCAAAAGGCAGAACACTGAAGCTTTCTTT.

This chain joins TRBV20-1 and TRBJ1-4; D is uncertain. The CDR3 is 13 amino acids. Between the trimmed V and J ends, which lost 6 bases and 4 bases, there was a span of 12 bases. The germline CDR1 and CDR2 sequences are DFQATT and SNEGSKA (reference sequence). Here the CDR3 DNA reads TGCAGTGCCATGGGGAGCCTTAATGAAAAACTGTTTTTT. This translates into CSAMGSLNEKLFF.

The J gene is TRBJ2-2, the V gene TRBV5-6; 8 bases match TRBD2. The CDR3 contains 16 residues. Germline assignment: CDR1 SGHDT and CDR2 YYEEEE. V lost 0 bases and J lost 7; bases outside the gene matches: 8. CDR3: CASSLDGTSHRGELFF. The CDR3 DNA reads TGTGCCAGCAGCTTGGACGGGACTAGTCACCGCGGGGAGCTGTTTTTT.